This is a list of T cell receptor beta chains from one sample in a study of blood T cell repertoires in COVID-19. The method was immunoSEQ multiplex PCR; TCRdb's version includes in-frame clones alone and lacks a portion of them. In the table there are 190,000 or so clones, around 80% of which are singletons. The sample taken for sequencing was peripheral blood. These receptors were taken from a woman aged 80 or over with active or convalescent COVID-19. Each CDR3 is given with its conserved first and last residue. Size tells how often a clone was seen (once, few, many) or the class of an expanded clone, and some rows leave it out.

cdr3_aa clone_size v_call
CASSQQESGGGATDTQYF NA TRBV4-2
CASRGGGLTYEQYF NA TRBV28
CASSQRTGATNEKLFF few TRBV28
CASSQGWTGGQGPQHF NA TRBV3-1/TRBV3-2
CASSMRYGSSYNEQFF NA TRBV5-5
CATSRGGNNQPQHF once TRBV24-1
CASSRTGAYTEAFF NA TRBV28
CASSQVKGDEQFF NA TRBV4-2
CASSEALITGSYEAFF NA TRBV2
CASSQGAVEKLFF NA TRBV3-1/TRBV3-2
CASSPLAGGGADTQYF NA TRBV7-2
CASSLARTSGGETQYF NA TRBV7-9
CASSLGRYNSPLHF NA TRBV28
CASSPRLAGGAGELFF NA TRBV7-2
CASSFPGTGNTIYF NA TRBV28
CASLGRGNTGELFF NA TRBV7-3
CSVEDALRTGKGYTF NA TRBV29-1
CASSLDRGNTIYF NA TRBV5-6
CATSRGQGGYGYTF NA TRBV15
CASSRQGWMNTEAFF NA TRBV6-5
CASSWDTTNTGELFF once TRBV2
CASSARTGFYNEQFF few TRBV4-3
CASSPRLAGLYEQYF NA TRBV11-2
CAAQDRATDGSPLHF NA TRBV6-5
CASSPRPNTEAFF once TRBV7-2
CASSFRQGTTYGYTF NA TRBV18
CSASGHTWTEAFF once TRBV20-1
CASRTAGGPGELFF many TRBV5-4
CASKYGGTEQVEAFF few TRBV27
CASSPRTGVTDTQYF NA TRBV11-2
CASSKVEVLPYNEQFF NA TRBV21-1
CASSLGGTDTQYF NA TRBV5-1
CASSPSGNFYGYTF few TRBV7-9
CASRTGPRTDTQYF NA TRBV5-5
CASSLMQARSGNTIYF NA TRBV5-6
CASKSERGVGETQYF NA TRBV6-5
CAISELGGHTEAFF NA TRBV10-3
CASSGGGMNTEAFF NA TRBV28
CASRSVAQSNIQYF NA TRBV27
CASSEVLTNTGELFF NA TRBV10-1
CASSQLAGGQYFSYNEQFF NA TRBV28
CASSSLERDSPLHF NA TRBV28
CASSTAGGAGTEAFF few TRBV18
CASSPDRDYGYTF NA TRBV18
CASSPKTGTMGLNTIYF NA TRBV18